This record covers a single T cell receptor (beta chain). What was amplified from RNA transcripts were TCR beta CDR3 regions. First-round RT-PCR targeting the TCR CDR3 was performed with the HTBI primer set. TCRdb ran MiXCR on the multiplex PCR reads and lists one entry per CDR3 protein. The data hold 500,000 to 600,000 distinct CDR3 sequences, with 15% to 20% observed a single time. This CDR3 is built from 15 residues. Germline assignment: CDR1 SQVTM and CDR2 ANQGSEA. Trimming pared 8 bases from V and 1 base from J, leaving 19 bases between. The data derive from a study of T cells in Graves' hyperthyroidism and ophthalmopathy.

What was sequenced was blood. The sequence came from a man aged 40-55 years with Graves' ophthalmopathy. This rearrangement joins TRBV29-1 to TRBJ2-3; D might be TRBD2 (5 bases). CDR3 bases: TGCAGCTACCGACTAAGTCTCCTACGCACAGATACGCAGTATTTT. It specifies CSYRLSLLRTDTQYF.